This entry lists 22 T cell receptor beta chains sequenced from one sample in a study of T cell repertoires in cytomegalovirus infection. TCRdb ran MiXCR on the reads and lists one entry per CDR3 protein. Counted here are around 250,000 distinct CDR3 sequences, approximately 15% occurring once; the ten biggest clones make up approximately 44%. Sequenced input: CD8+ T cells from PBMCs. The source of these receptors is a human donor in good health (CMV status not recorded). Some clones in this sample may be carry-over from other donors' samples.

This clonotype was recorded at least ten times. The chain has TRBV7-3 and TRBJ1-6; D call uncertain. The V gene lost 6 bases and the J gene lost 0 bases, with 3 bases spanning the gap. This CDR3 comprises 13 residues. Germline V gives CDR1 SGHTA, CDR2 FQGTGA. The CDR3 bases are TGTGCCAGCAGAAGCTCCTATAATTCACCCCTCCACTTT. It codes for CASRSSYNSPLHF.

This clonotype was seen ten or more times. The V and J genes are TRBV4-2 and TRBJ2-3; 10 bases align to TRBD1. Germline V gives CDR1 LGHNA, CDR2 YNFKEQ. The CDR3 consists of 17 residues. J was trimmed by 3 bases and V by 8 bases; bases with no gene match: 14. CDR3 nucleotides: TGTGCCAGCTCGGCCAGTGGAGGGGGACAGGGGACAGATACGCAGTATTTT. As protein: CASSASGGGQGTDTQYF.

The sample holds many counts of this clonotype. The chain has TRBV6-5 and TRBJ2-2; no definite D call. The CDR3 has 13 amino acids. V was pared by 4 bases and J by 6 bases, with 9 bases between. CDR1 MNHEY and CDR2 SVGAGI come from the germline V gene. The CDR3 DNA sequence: TGTGCCAGCAGTTCTGACGTTTCCGGGGAGCTGTTTTTT. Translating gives CASSSDVSGELFF.

This CDR3 is CASTKFQTGGGYEQYF. CDR3 nucleotide sequence: TGTGCCAGCACGAAGTTCCAGACAGGGGGAGGTTACGAGCAGTACTTC. The chain joins TRBV6-2 or TRBV6-3 to TRBJ2-7; 9 nucleotides line up with TRBD1. CDR1 is MNHEY and CDR2 is SVGEGT in the germline V gene. J gave up 4 bases and V 7 bases, and 14 bases lay outside the gene matches. The CDR3 is made up of 16 amino acids.

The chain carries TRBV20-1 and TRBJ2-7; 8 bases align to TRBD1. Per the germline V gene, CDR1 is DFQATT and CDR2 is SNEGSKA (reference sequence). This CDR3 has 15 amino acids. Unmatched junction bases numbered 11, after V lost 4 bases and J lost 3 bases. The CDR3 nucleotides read TGCAGTGCTACAGAACCGACAGGGGCCTTCTACGAGCAGTACTTC. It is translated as CSATEPTGAFYEQYF.

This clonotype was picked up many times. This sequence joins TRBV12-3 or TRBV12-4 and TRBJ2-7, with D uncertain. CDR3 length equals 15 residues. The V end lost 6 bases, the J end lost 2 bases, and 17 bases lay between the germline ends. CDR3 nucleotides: TGTGCCAGCAGGCAGGACCTATCCCCTACCTACGAGCAGTACTTC. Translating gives CASRQDLSPTYEQYF.

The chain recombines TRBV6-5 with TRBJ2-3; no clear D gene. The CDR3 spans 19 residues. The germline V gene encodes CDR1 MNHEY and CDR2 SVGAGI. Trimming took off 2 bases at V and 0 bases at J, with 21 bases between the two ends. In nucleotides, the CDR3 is TGTGCCAGCAGTTACCTACAAGGGTACCGGCCGACAAGCACAGATACGCAGTATTTT. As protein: CASSYLQGYRPTSTDTQYF.

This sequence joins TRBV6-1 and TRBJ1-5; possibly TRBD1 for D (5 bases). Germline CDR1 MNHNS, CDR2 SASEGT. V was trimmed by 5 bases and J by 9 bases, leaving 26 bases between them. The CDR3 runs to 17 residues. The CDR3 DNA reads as TGTGCCAGCAGTTTAATACAGGCCGGTGGGCTTCTAGGGCCCCAGCATTTT. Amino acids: CASSLIQAGGLLGPQHF.

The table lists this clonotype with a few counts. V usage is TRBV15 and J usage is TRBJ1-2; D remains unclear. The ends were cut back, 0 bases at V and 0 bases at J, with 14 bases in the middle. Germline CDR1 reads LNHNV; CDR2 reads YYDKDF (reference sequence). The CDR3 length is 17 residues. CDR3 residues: CATSREILAAANYGYTF. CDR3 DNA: TGTGCCACCAGCAGAGAAATTTTGGCAGCAGCTAACTATGGCTACACCTTC.

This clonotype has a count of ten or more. CDR3 sequence: CASSFVQRPSGGGNEQFF. DNA for the CDR3: TGTGCCAGCAGCTTCGTCCAGCGACCTAGCGGGGGGGGGAATGAGCAGTTCTTC. V gene TRBV7-2 combines with J gene TRBJ2-1, with 12 bases matching TRBD2. Germline CDR1 SGHTA, CDR2 FQGNSA. This CDR3 has 18 residues. J gave up 7 bases and V 3 bases, and 13 bases lay outside the gene matches.

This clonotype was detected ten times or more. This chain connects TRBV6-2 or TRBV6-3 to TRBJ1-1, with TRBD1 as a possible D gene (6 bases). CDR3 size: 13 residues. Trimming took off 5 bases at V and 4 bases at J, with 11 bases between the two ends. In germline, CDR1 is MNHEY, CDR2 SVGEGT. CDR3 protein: CASSIGQSTEAFF. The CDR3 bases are TGTGCCAGCAGTATAGGACAGAGCACTGAAGCTTTCTTT.

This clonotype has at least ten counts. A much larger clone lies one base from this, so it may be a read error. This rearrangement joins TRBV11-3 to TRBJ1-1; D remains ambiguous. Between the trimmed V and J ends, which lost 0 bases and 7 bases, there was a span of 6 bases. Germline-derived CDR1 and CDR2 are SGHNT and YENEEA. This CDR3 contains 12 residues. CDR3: CASSLDGDEAFF. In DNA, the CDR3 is TGTGCCAGCAGCTTAGACGGGGATGAAGCTTTCTTT. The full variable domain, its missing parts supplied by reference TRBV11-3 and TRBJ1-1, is EAGVVQSPRYKIIEKKQPVAFWCNPISGHNTLYWYLQNLGQGPELLIRYENEEAVDDSQLPKDRFSAERLKGVDSTLKIQPAELGDSAVYLCASSLDGDEAFFGQGTRLTVV.

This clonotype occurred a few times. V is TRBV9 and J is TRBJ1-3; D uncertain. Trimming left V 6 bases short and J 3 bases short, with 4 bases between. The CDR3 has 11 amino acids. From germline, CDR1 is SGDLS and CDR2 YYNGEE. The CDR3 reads CASKSGNTIYF. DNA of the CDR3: TGTGCCAGCAAGAGTGGAAACACCATATATTTT.

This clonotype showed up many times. This CDR3 reads CASSLASSGYEQYF. CDR3 DNA: TGTGCCAGCAGCTTGGCGTCCAGCGGCTACGAGCAGTACTTC. V is TRBV7-8 and J is TRBJ2-7; D possibly corresponds to TRBD2 (5 bases). Between the trimmed V and J ends, which lost 3 bases and 3 bases, there was a span of 12 bases. CDR3 length: 14 residues. CDR1 SGHVS and CDR2 FQNEAQ come from the germline V gene. Combining the CDR3 with reference TRBV7-8 and TRBJ2-7 gives the whole variable domain GAGVSQSPRYKVAKRGQDVALRCDPISGHVSLFWYQQALGQGPEFLTYFQNEAQLDKSGLPSDRFFAERPEGSVSTLKIQRTQQEDSAVYLCASSLASSGYEQYFGPGTRLTVT.

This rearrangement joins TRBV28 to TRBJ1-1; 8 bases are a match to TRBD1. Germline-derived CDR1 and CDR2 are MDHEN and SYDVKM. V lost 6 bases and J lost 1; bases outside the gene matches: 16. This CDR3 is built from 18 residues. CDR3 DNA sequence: TGTGCCAGCAGGCCCGACAGGGGACGTGGAATAGGGAACACTGAAGCTTTCTTT. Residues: CASRPDRGRGIGNTEAFF.

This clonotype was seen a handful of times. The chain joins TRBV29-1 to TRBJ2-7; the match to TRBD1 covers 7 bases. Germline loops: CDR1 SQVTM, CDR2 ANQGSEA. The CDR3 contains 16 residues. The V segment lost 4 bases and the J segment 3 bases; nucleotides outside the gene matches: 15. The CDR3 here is CSVALTLPTGHYEQYF. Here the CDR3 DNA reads TGCAGCGTTGCCCTTACCCTCCCGACAGGGCACTACGAGCAGTACTTC.

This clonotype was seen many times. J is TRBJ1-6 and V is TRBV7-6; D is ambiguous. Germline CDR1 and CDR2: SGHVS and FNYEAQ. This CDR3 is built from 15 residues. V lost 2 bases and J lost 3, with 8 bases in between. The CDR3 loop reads CASSLSGSYNSPLHF. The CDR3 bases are TGTGCCAGCAGCTTAAGCGGGAGCTATAATTCACCCCTCCACTTT.

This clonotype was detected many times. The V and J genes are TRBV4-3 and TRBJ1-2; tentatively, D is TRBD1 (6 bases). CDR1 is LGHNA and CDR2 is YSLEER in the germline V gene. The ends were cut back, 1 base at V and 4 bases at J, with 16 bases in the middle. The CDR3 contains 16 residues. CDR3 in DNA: TGCGCCAGCAGCCAAGCCCGGACAGACACCCTCTATGGCTACACCTTC. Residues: CASSQARTDTLYGYTF.

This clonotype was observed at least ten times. The CDR3 DNA is TGTGCCAGCAGCTTATTCCGACTAGTTGCGGCCGGGGAGCTGTTTTTT. Its protein is CASSLFRLVAAGELFF. The chain couples TRBV7-8 to TRBJ2-2, with a weak D call TRBD2 (6 bases). Trimming cost V 2 bases and J 6 bases, with 16 bases left between them. The germline gives CDR1 SGHVS, CDR2 FQNEAQ. This CDR3 spans 16 amino acids.

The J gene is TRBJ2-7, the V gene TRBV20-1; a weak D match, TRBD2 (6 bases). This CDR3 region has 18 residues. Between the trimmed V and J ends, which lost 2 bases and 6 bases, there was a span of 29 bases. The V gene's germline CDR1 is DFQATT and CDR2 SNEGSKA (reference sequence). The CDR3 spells CSARSRPGGREEGREQYF. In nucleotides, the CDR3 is TGCAGTGCTAGAAGTCGGCCAGGCGGAAGGGAGGAGGGGCGCGAGCAGTACTTC.

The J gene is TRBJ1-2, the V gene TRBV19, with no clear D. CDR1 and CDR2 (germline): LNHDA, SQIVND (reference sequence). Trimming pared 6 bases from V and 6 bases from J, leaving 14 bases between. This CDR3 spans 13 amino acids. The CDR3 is CASREFVGDGYTF. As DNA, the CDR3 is TGTGCCAGTAGAGAATTCGTGGGAGATGGCTACACCTTC.

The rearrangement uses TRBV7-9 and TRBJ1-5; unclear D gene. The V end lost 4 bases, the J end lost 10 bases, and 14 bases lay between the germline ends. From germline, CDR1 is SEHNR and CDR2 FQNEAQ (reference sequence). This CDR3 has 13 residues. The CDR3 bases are TGTGCCAGCAGCTACGGACCAGAGAAACCCCAGCATTTT. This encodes CASSYGPEKPQHF.